The rows below give T cell receptor beta chains drawn from one sample of a study of CD8+ T cells in alopecia areata. TCRdb keeps only in-frame clones here, not all; method: immunoSEQ multiplex PCR. This sample has 90,000 or so clones, with around 44% found just once. Material: CD8+ T cells sorted from blood, obtained at week 24, from a patient treated with tofacitinib. Source of these receptors: a human donor with alopecia areata. Both conserved end residues are part of each CDR3. The order of the fields is V gene, clone size, D gene, J gene, CDR3 protein, CDR3 DNA. A D gene is named only where the DNA matches it firmly. Clone sizes are given selectively: once, few, many, or a class where the clone is expanded.

V gene: TRBV2; clone size: NA; D gene: TRBD2; J gene: TRBJ2-5; CDR3 protein: CASNVASSGSPLQETQYF; CDR3 DNA: TGTGCCAGCAACGTAGCTTCGAGCGGGAGTCCGCTCCAAGAGACCCAGTACTTC
V gene: TRBV13; clone size: NA; D gene: NA; J gene: TRBJ1-3; CDR3 protein: CASSEGATPGNTIYF; CDR3 DNA: TGTGCCAGCAGCGAAGGGGCCACACCCGGAAACACCATATATTTT
V gene: TRBV28; clone size: few; D gene: NA; J gene: TRBJ2-3; CDR3 protein: CASRPDSLRDTQYF; CDR3 DNA: TGTGCCAGCAGGCCCGACAGCTTGAGGGATACGCAGTATTTT
V gene: TRBV7-2; clone size: NA; D gene: NA; J gene: TRBJ2-7; CDR3 protein: CASSLYEQYF; CDR3 DNA: TGTGCCAGCAGCTTGTACGAGCAGTACTTC
V gene: TRBV5-1; clone size: NA; D gene: NA; J gene: TRBJ1-1; CDR3 protein: CASSVGDTEAFF; CDR3 DNA: TGCGCCAGCAGCGTAGGGGACACTGAAGCTTTCTTT
V gene: TRBV28; clone size: few; D gene: TRBD2; J gene: TRBJ2-5; CDR3 protein: CASSLGLAGDQEAQYF; CDR3 DNA: TGTGCCAGCAGCTTAGGACTAGCGGGAGATCAAGAGGCCCAGTACTTC
V gene: TRBV5-8; clone size: NA; D gene: TRBD1; J gene: TRBJ1-2; CDR3 protein: CASSHMDRGLDGYTF; CDR3 DNA: TGTGCCAGCAGCCATATGGACAGGGGACTAGATGGCTACACCTTC
V gene: TRBV30; clone size: NA; D gene: NA; J gene: TRBJ1-5; CDR3 protein: CAWSEVFSNQPQHF; CDR3 DNA: TGTGCCTGGAGTGAGGTATTTAGCAATCAGCCCCAGCATTTT
V gene: TRBV6-1; clone size: NA; D gene: NA; J gene: TRBJ2-1; CDR3 protein: CASSESDGSSYNEQFF; CDR3 DNA: TGTGCCAGCAGTGAATCGGACGGGAGCTCCTACAATGAGCAGTTCTTC
V gene: TRBV2; clone size: NA; D gene: TRBD2; J gene: TRBJ2-7; CDR3 protein: CASKGQVLAPNSYEQYF; CDR3 DNA: TGTGCCAGCAAAGGACAAGTACTAGCGCCCAACTCCTACGAGCAGTACTTC
V gene: TRBV7-6; clone size: NA; D gene: TRBD2; J gene: TRBJ2-1; CDR3 protein: CASSPRGGAYNEQFF; CDR3 DNA: TGTGCCAGCAGCCCCCGGGGGGGCGCATACAATGAGCAGTTCTTC
V gene: TRBV20-1; clone size: NA; D gene: NA; J gene: TRBJ2-1; CDR3 protein: CSAPAYGEQFF; CDR3 DNA: TGCAGTGCCCCTGCGTATGGTGAGCAGTTCTTC
V gene: TRBV27; clone size: once; D gene: NA; J gene: TRBJ1-1; CDR3 protein: CASRRGMNTEAFF; CDR3 DNA: TGTGCCAGCAGAAGGGGGATGAACACTGAAGCTTTCTTT
V gene: TRBV18; clone size: NA; D gene: TRBD1; J gene: TRBJ1-1; CDR3 protein: CASSPNQGDTEAFF; CDR3 DNA: TGTGCCAGCTCACCGAACCAGGGGGACACTGAAGCTTTCTTT
V gene: TRBV4-1; clone size: NA; D gene: NA; J gene: TRBJ2-7; CDR3 protein: CASSQDGRPYEQYF; CDR3 DNA: TGCGCCAGCAGCCAAGATGGACGGCCCTACGAGCAGTACTTC
V gene: TRBV27; clone size: few; D gene: NA; J gene: TRBJ1-2; CDR3 protein: CASSLTGREGYTF; CDR3 DNA: TGTGCCAGCAGTTTGACCGGAAGGGAGGGCTACACCTTC
V gene: TRBV29-1; clone size: few; D gene: NA; J gene: TRBJ2-1; CDR3 protein: CSARRGDSSYNEQFF; CDR3 DNA: TGCAGCGCTCGAAGGGGCGACAGCTCCTACAATGAGCAGTTCTTC
V gene: TRBV6-1; clone size: NA; D gene: NA; J gene: TRBJ2-7; CDR3 protein: CAGQAASGWQYF; CDR3 DNA: TGTGCCGGACAAGCGGCCAGCGGATGGCAGTACTTC
V gene: TRBV29-1; clone size: NA; D gene: NA; J gene: TRBJ2-7; CDR3 protein: CSVRGGTSYEQYF; CDR3 DNA: TGCAGCGTTCGAGGCGGGACCTCCTACGAGCAGTACTTC
V gene: TRBV29-1; clone size: few; D gene: NA; J gene: TRBJ2-3; CDR3 protein: CSLTQGATDTQYF; CDR3 DNA: TGCAGCCTAACGCAGGGAGCCACAGATACGCAGTATTTT
V gene: TRBV29-1; clone size: NA; D gene: TRBD1; J gene: TRBJ2-7; CDR3 protein: CSASGGVEAYEQYF; CDR3 DNA: TGCAGCGCCTCAGGGGGCGTCGAAGCCTACGAGCAGTACTTC
V gene: TRBV4-1; clone size: few; D gene: NA; J gene: TRBJ2-5; CDR3 protein: CASSQGQQETQYF; CDR3 DNA: TGCGCCAGCAGCCAAGGTCAGCAAGAGACCCAGTACTTC
V gene: TRBV30; clone size: NA; D gene: NA; J gene: TRBJ2-1; CDR3 protein: CAWGPEEDEQFF; CDR3 DNA: TGTGCCTGGGGGCCGGAGGAGGATGAGCAGTTCTTC
V gene: TRBV19; clone size: NA; D gene: TRBD2; J gene: TRBJ2-1; CDR3 protein: CASSRPPTSGLRNEQFF; CDR3 DNA: TGTGCCAGTTCCAGACCACCGACTAGCGGGCTGCGCAATGAGCAGTTCTTC
V gene: TRBV4-1; clone size: NA; D gene: NA; J gene: TRBJ2-7; CDR3 protein: CARRACYEQYF; CDR3 DNA: TGCGCCAGGCGGGCGTGCTACGAGCAGTACTTC
V gene: TRBV28; clone size: NA; D gene: NA; J gene: TRBJ2-2; CDR3 protein: CASSPAVSGSYRAQTHGELFF; CDR3 DNA: TGTGCCAGCAGTCCCGCCGTAAGCGGATCGTACCGGGCGCAAACCCACGGGGAGCTGTTTTTT
V gene: TRBV11-2; clone size: few; D gene: NA; J gene: TRBJ2-2; CDR3 protein: CASILTRTGELFF; CDR3 DNA: TGTGCCAGCATCCTGACTCGGACCGGGGAGCTGTTTTTT